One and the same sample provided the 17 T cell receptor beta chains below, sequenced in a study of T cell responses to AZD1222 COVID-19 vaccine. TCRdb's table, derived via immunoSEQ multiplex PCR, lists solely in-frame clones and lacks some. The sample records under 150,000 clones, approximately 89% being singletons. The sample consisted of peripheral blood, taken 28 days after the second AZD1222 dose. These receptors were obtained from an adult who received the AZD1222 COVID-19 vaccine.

The CDR3 DNA reads as TGCGCCAGCAGCCATGCTCTTAGCGGGGGGGCCAATGAGCAGTTCTTC. Translated, it gives CASSHALSGGANEQFF. The chain combines TRBV4-3 with TRBJ2-1, with TRBD2 matching 11 bases. J gave up 6 bases and V 3 bases, and 7 bases lay outside the gene matches. This CDR3 comprises 16 residues. The V gene's germline CDR1 is LGHNA and CDR2 YSLEER.

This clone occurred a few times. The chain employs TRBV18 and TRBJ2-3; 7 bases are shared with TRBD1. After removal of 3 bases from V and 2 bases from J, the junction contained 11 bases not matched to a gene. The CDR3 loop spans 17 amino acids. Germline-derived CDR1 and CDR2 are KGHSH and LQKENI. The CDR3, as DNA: TGTGCCAGCTCACCGCAGCCGACGACAGGGAACACAGATACGCAGTATTTT. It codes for CASSPQPTTGNTDTQYF. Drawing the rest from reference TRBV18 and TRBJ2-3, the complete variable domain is NAGVMQNPRHLVRRRGQEARLRCSPMKGHSHVYWYRQLPEEGLKFMVYLQKENIIDESGMPKERFSAEFPKEGPSILRIQQVVRGDSAAYFCASSPQPTTGNTDTQYFGPGTRLTVL.

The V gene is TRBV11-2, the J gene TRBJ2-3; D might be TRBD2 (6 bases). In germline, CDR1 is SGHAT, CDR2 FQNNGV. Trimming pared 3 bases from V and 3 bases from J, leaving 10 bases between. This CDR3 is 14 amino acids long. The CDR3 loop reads CASSFWLATDTQYF. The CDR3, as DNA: TGTGCCAGCAGCTTCTGGCTAGCGACAGATACGCAGTATTTT.

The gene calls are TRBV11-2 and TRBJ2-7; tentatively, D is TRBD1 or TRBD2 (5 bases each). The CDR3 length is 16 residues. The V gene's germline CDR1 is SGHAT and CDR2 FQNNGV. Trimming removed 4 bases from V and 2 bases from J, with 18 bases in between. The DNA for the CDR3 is TGTGCCAGCAGCTACGCGACCGGGACGGGTACCTACGAGCAGTACTTC. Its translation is CASSYATGTGTYEQYF.

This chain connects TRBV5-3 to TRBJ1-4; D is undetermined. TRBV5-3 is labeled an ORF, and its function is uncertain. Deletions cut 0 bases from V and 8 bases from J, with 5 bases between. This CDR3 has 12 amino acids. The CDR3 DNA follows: TGTGCCAGAAGCTTGGTACAAGAAAAACTGTTTTTT. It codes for CARSLVQEKLFF.

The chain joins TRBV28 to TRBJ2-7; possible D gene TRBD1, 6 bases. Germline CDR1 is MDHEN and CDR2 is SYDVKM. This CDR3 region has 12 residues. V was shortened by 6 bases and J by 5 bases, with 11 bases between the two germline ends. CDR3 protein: CASSTGFHEQYF. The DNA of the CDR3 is TGTGCCAGCAGCACAGGGTTTCACGAGCAGTACTTC.

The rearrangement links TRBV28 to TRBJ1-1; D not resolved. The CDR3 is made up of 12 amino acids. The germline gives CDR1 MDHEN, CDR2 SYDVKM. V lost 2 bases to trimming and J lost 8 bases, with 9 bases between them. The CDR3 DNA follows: TGTGCCAGCAGTTTACGTCCACAAGAAGCTTTCTTT. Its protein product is CASSLRPQEAFF.

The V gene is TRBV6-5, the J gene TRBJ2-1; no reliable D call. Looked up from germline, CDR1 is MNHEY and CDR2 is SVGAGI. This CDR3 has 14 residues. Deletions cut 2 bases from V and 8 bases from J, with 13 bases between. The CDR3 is CASSYEVATYEQFF. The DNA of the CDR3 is TGTGCCAGCAGTTACGAGGTAGCTACCTATGAGCAGTTCTTC.

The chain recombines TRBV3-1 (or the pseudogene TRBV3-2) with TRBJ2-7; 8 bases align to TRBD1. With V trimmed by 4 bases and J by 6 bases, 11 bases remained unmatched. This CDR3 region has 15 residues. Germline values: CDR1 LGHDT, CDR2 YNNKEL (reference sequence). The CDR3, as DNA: TGTGCCAGCAGCCCTATTAACCGGGACAGGCCCGAGCAGTACTTC. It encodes CASSPINRDRPEQYF.

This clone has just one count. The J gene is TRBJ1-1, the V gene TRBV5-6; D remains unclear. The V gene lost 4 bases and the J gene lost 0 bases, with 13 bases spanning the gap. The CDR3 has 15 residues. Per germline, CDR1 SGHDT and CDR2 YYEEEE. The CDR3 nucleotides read TGTGCCAGCAGCCCAAGAGGATCCCTGAACACTGAAGCTTTCTTT. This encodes CASSPRGSLNTEAFF. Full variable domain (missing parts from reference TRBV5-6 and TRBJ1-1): DAGVTQSPTHLIKTRGQQVTLRCSPKSGHDTVSWYQQALGQGPQFIFQYYEEEERQRGNFPDRFSGHQFPNYSSELNVNALLLGDSALYLCASSPRGSLNTEAFFGQGTRLTVV.

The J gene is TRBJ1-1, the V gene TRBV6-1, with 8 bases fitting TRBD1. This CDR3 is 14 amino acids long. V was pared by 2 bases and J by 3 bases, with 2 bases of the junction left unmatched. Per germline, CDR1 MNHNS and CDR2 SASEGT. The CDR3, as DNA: TGTGCCAGCAGTGAAATGGGACAGGACACTGAAGCTTTCTTT. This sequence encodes CASSEMGQDTEAFF.

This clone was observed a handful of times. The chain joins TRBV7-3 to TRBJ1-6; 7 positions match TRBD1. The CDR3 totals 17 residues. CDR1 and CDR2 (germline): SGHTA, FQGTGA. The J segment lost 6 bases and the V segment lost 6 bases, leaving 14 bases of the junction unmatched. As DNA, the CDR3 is TGTGCCAGCAGGGGGTCCAGGGGGGTTCTCCCTAATTCACCCCTCCACTTT. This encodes CASRGSRGVLPNSPLHF.

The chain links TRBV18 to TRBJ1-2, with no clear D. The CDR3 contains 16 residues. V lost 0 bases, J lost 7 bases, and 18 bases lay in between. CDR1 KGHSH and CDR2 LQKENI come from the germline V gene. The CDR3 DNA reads TGTGCCAGCTCACCACCTACTCCCGGAACAAGTGGTGGCTACACCTTC. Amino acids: CASSPPTPGTSGGYTF.

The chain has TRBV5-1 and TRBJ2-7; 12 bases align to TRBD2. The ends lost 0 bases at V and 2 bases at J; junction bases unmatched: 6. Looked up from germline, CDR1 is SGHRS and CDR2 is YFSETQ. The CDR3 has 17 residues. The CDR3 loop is CASSLGLAGARTYEQYF. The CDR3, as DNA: TGCGCCAGCAGCTTGGGACTAGCGGGGGCTAGAACCTACGAGCAGTACTTC.

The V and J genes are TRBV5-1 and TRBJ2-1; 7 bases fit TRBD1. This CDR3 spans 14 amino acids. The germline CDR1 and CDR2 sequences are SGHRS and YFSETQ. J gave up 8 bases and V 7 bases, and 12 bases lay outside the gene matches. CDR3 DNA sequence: TGCGCCAGCCAGACAGGGCTGCACACGGATGAGCAGTTCTTC. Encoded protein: CASQTGLHTDEQFF.

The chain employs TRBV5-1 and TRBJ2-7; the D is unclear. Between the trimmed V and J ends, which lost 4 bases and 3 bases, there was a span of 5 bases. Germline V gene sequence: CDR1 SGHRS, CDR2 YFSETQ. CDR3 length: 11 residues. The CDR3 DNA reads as TGCGCCAGCAGCGAAAACTACGAGCAGTACTTC. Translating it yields CASSENYEQYF.

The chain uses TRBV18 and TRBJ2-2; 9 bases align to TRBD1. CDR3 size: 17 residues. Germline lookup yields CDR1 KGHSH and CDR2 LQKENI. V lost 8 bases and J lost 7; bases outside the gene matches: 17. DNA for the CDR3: TGTGCCAGCAGATCAACTTCCGGGACAGGGCCTGGCGGGGAGCTGTTTTTT. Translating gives CASRSTSGTGPGGELFF.